The source of this TCR beta chain is a study of T cells in Graves' hyperthyroidism and ophthalmopathy. Details on this clonotype: One end of the junction varies from germline; a read error may be responsible.

The CDR3 is made up of 13 amino acids. Germline CDR1 MNHNS, CDR2 SASEGT. Using RNA transcripts as the source, TCR beta CDR3 regions were amplified. TCR CDR3 underwent first-round RT-PCR with the HTBI primer set. TCRdb reprocessed the multiplex PCR reads via MiXCR and lists one record per CDR3 protein. The table has a few hundred thousand distinct CDR3 sequences, less than 25% seen once. V usage is TRBV6-1 and J usage is TRBJ2-7; possibly TRBD2 for D (6 bases). Sequenced material: blood. The source is a man aged 18 to 35 with Graves' hyperthyroidism. CDR3 region: CASQAGVNYEQYF. The CDR3, as DNA: TGTGCCAGTCAAGCGGGCGTAAACTACGAGCAGTATTTC.